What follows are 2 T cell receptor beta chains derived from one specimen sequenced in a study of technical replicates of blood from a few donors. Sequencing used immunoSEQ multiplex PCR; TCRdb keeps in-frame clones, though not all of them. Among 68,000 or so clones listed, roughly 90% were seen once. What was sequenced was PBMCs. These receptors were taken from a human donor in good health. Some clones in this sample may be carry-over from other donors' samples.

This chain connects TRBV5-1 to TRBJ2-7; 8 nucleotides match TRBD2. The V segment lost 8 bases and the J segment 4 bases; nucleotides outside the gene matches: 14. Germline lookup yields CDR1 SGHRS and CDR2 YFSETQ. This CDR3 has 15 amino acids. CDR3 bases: TGCGCCAGTTTCCCCCACCCAGCGGGGGCGTACGAGCAGTACTTC. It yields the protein CASFPHPAGAYEQYF.

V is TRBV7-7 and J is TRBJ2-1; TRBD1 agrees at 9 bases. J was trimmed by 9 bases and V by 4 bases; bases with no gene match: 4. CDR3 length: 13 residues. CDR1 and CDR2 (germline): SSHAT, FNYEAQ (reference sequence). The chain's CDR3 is CASSWDRETEQFF. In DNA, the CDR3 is TGTGCCAGCAGCTGGGACAGGGAGACTGAGCAGTTCTTC. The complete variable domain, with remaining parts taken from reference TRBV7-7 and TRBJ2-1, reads GAGVSQSPRYKVTKRGQDVTLRCDPISSHATLYWYQQALGQGPEFLTYFNYEAQPDKSGLPSDRFSAERPEGSISTLTIQRTEQRDSAMYRCASSWDRETEQFFGPGTRLTVL.